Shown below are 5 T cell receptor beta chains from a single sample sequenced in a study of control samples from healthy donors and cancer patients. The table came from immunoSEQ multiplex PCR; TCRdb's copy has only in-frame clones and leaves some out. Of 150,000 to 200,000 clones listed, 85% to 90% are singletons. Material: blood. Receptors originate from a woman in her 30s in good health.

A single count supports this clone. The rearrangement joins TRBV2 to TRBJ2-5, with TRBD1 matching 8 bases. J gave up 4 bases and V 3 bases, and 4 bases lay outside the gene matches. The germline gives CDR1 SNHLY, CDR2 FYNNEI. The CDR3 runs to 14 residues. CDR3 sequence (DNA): TGTGCCAGCAGTGACGCAGGGGGCACAGAGACCCAGTACTTC. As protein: CASSDAGGTETQYF.

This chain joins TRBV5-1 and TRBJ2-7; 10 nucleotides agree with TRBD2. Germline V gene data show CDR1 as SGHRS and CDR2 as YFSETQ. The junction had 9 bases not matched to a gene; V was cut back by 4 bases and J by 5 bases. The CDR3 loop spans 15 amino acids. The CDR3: CASSVDGTSVDEQYF. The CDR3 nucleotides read TGCGCCAGCAGCGTAGACGGGACTAGCGTCGACGAGCAGTACTTC.

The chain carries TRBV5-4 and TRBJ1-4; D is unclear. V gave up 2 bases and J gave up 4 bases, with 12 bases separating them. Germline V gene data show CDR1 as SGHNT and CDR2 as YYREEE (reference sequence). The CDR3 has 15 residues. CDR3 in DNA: TGTGCCAGCAGCTTCGGCGGACGGAGTAATGAAAAACTGTTTTTT. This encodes CASSFGGRSNEKLFF.

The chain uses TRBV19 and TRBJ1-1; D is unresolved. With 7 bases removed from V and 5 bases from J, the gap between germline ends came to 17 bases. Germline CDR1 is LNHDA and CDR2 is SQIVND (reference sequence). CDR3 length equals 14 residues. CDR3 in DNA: TGTGCCAGTACCCCCCCTGGGCAATTAACTGAAGCTTTCTTT. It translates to CASTPPGQLTEAFF. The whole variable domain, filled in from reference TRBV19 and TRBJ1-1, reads DGGITQSPKYLFRKEGQNVTLSCEQNLNHDAMYWYRQDPGQGLRLIYYSQIVNDFQKGDIAEGYSVSREKKESFPLTVTSAQKNPTAFYLCASTPPGQLTEAFFGQGTRLTVV.

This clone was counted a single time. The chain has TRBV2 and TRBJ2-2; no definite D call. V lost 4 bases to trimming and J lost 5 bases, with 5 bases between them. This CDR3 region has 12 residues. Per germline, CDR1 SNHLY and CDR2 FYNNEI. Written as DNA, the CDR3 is TGTGCCAGCAGTGGAGTGACCGGGGAGCTGTTTTTT. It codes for CASSGVTGELFF.